This T cell receptor beta chain appears in the sequencing data of a study of blood T cell repertoires in COVID-19. In the authors' methods: Reference gene primer amplification gave estimated nucleated cell counts. Clones were sequenced by immunoSEQ multiplex PCR, and TCRdb holds only the in-frame ones, with some missing. The V and J calls and clone size were taken over from that table, and D and trimming were inferred from the DNA. Among 220,000 or so clones listed, 65% to 85% were seen once. The CDR3 length is 18 residues. Germline CDR1 reads KGHDR; CDR2 reads SFDVKD. Trimming shortened V by 3 bases and J by 11 bases, and 28 bases separated the two germline ends. Cohort 3 recovery required two negative PCRs, clearance, or symptom resolution.

This chain uses TRBV24-1 with TRBJ1-5; D is possibly TRBD1 (6 bases). Sequences were obtained from PBMCs or T cells enriched from blood (not recorded which). This TCR was recovered from a woman between 40 and 50 years old who had recovered from COVID-19. The CDR3 loop reads CATSDARGRDNGMRAQHF. CDR3 coding DNA: TGTGCCACCAGTGATGCGAGAGGCCGGGACAACGGAATGAGGGCCCAGCATTTT.